These 25 T cell receptor beta chains originate from one sample sequenced in a study of blood T cell repertoires in COVID-19. Measured with immunoSEQ multiplex PCR; TCRdb has only the in-frame clones, and not every one. Altogether hundreds of thousands of clones are present, roughly nine tenths being singletons, with the ten largest covering roughly 8%. The sample consisted of peripheral blood. All receptors come from a woman between 50 and 59 years old with COVID-19, enrolled during active disease.

V usage is TRBV28 and J usage is TRBJ1-5; the D is unclear. The CDR3 length is 15 residues. Germline CDR1 reads MDHEN; CDR2 reads SYDVKM. V dropped 3 bases and J dropped 0 bases, with 9 bases sitting between them. DNA for the CDR3: TGTGCCAGCAGTTTCTCCGGGTCTAGCAATCAGCCCCAGCATTTT. Translating it yields CASSFSGSSNQPQHF.

Only a few counts were recorded for this clone. J is TRBJ1-1 and V is TRBV25-1; D is ambiguous. The CDR3 has 14 residues. The V end lost 4 bases, the J end lost 1 base, and 10 bases lay between the germline ends. Germline CDR1 reads MGHDK; CDR2 reads SYGVNS. CDR3 loop: CASSGGKENTEAFF. Written as DNA, the CDR3 is TGTGCCAGCAGTGGAGGGAAGGAGAACACTGAAGCTTTCTTT.

The J gene is TRBJ1-2, the V gene TRBV5-6; 10 nucleotides agree with TRBD1. Germline V CDR1 and CDR2: SGHDT, YYEEEE. With 3 bases clipped from V and 8 bases from J, the junction kept 10 bases outside the gene matches. The CDR3 is 15 residues long. CDR3 sequence: CASSSWDRGTRGYTF. The CDR3 DNA follows: TGTGCCAGCAGCTCCTGGGACAGGGGCACACGCGGCTACACCTTC.

The count of this clone is one. The chain carries TRBV28 and TRBJ1-1; 8 nucleotides match TRBD1. Germline V gene sequence: CDR1 MDHEN, CDR2 SYDVKM. The CDR3 sequence is 14 residues long. V trimming: 4 bases; J trimming: 4 bases; junction bases outside the gene matches: 5. The CDR3 region has the DNA TGTGCCAGCAGTTCAGGGGGCTGGGGCACTGAAGCTTTCTTT. Residues: CASSSGGWGTEAFF.

The chain combines TRBV19 with TRBJ1-4, with D possibly TRBD1 on 6 matching bases. The length of the CDR3 is 13 residues. Deletions cut 9 bases from V and 5 bases from J, with 13 bases between. Germline V gene data show CDR1 as LNHDA and CDR2 as SQIVND (reference sequence). CDR3 loop: CASSVTGNEKLFF. In DNA form, the CDR3 reads TGTGCCAGCTCCGTAACAGGGAATGAAAAACTGTTTTTT.

V is TRBV30 and J is TRBJ2-6, with 8 bases that match TRBD1. The CDR3 runs to 15 residues. V dropped 3 bases and J dropped 2; count of bases not matched to a gene: 3. Germline V gene data show CDR1 as GTSNPN and CDR2 as SVGIG (reference sequence). The CDR3 region has the DNA TGTGCCTGGAGAGCAGGGGGCGCTGGGGCCAACGTCCTGACTTTC. It yields the protein CAWRAGGAGANVLTF.

CDR3 sequence: CASSPRADEQYF. The CDR3 nucleotides read TGTGCCAGCAGCCCGAGAGCGGACGAGCAGTACTTC. The chain links TRBV5-4 to TRBJ2-7; possibly TRBD2 for D (5 bases). This CDR3 is built from 12 residues. Looked up from germline, CDR1 is SGHNT and CDR2 is YYREEE (reference sequence). Deletions cut 4 bases from V and 5 bases from J, with 10 bases between. The entire variable domain, with the rest obtained from reference TRBV5-4 and TRBJ2-7, is as follows: ETGVTQSPTHLIKTRGQQVTLRCSSQSGHNTVSWYQQALGQGPQFIFQYYREEENGRGNFPPRFSGLQFPNYSSELNVNALELDDSALYLCASSPRADEQYFGPGTRLTVT.

The V and J genes are TRBV27 and TRBJ1-5; D not certain. The germline V gene has CDR1 MNHEY and CDR2 SMNVEV (reference sequence). The CDR3 spans 13 residues. V was pared by 3 bases and J by 6 bases, with 9 bases between. This CDR3 is CASSLRVSQPQHF. CDR3 nucleotide sequence: TGTGCCAGCAGTTTGCGGGTATCTCAGCCCCAGCATTTT.

The CDR3 nucleotides are TGTGCCAGCAGCTTTGACTGGAGCTCTGGAAACACCATATATTTT. Protein sequence: CASSFDWSSGNTIYF. The rearrangement joins TRBV7-2 to TRBJ1-3; D remains ambiguous. This CDR3 region has 15 residues. V dropped 3 bases and J dropped 0 bases, with 9 bases sitting between them. Per germline, CDR1 SGHTA and CDR2 FQGNSA.

This clone was counted a few times. The V gene is TRBV3-1 (or the pseudogene TRBV3-2), the J gene TRBJ2-3; D call uncertain. Germline V lookup: CDR1 LGHDT, CDR2 YNNKEL (reference sequence). Trimming pared 2 bases from V and 0 bases from J, leaving 9 bases between. The CDR3 runs to 15 residues. The CDR3 spells CASSQTLVSTDTQYF. The CDR3 nucleotides are TGTGCCAGCAGCCAAACTCTAGTAAGCACAGATACGCAGTATTTT.

The chain employs TRBV24-1 and TRBJ2-7; maybe TRBD1 (5 bases). Germline V gene lookup returns CDR1 KGHDR and CDR2 SFDVKD. Trimming took 4 bases from V and 3 from J, leaving 9 bases between them. The CDR3 runs 13 residues. The DNA for the CDR3 is TGTGCCACCAGTGAGGCCCAGGGCTACGAGCAGTACTTC. Its protein product is CATSEAQGYEQYF.

The rearrangement joins TRBV19 to TRBJ1-1; 7 positions agree with TRBD1. V shed 3 bases and J 3 bases; nucleotides not matched to a gene: 10. The germline CDR1 and CDR2 sequences are LNHDA and SQIVND (reference sequence). This CDR3 contains 16 residues. The CDR3 loop is CASSMGTAARDTEAFF. The DNA of the CDR3 is TGTGCCAGTAGTATGGGGACAGCAGCGAGGGACACTGAAGCTTTCTTT.

This chain uses TRBV6-1 with TRBJ1-6, with D maybe TRBD1 (5 bases). CDR3 length equals 16 residues. The V end lost 4 bases, the J end lost 4 bases, and 14 bases lay between the germline ends. The germline CDR1 and CDR2 sequences are MNHNS and SASEGT. Here the CDR3 reads CASSGGVGGYNSPLHF. CDR3 DNA: TGTGCCAGCAGTGGGGGTGTTGGGGGGTATAATTCACCCCTCCACTTT.

The rearrangement links TRBV2 to TRBJ2-1, with D tentatively TRBD2 (6 bases). Between the trimmed V and J ends, which lost 7 bases and 2 bases, there was a span of 15 bases. This CDR3 comprises 15 residues. From germline, CDR1 is SNHLY and CDR2 FYNNEI. The CDR3 loop reads CASIGTPGAYNEQFF. CDR3 DNA sequence: TGTGCCAGCATAGGCACCCCGGGGGCCTACAATGAGCAGTTCTTC.

The chain is built from TRBV6-1 and TRBJ2-7; 9 nucleotides match TRBD2. The V and J ends lost 1 base and 3 bases, in that order; junction bases with no gene match: 7. The CDR3 is made up of 16 amino acids. Germline V gene data show CDR1 as MNHNS and CDR2 as SASEGT. Here the CDR3 reads CASSEVRTSEGYEQYF. CDR3 nucleotide sequence: TGTGCCAGCAGTGAAGTCCGGACTAGCGAGGGCTACGAGCAGTACTTC.

This chain uses TRBV6-2 or TRBV6-3 with TRBJ2-3; D is possibly TRBD1 (6 bases). Germline-derived CDR1 and CDR2 are MNHEY and SVGEGT. The V gene lost 0 bases and the J gene lost 6 bases, with 13 bases spanning the gap. CDR3 length: 15 amino acids. As DNA, the CDR3 is TGTGCCAGCAGTTACTCGTGGGGGCCTGGGGATACGCAGTATTTT. It codes for CASSYSWGPGDTQYF.

This CDR3 reads CASSQDRNRGYYGYTF. CDR3 in DNA: TGCGCCAGCAGCCAAGATCGAAACAGGGGGTATTATGGCTACACCTTC. This chain connects TRBV4-1 to TRBJ1-2; 8 bases agree with TRBD1. Germline V gene data show CDR1 as MGHRA and CDR2 as YSYEKL. Losses at the gene ends were 0 bases for V and 5 bases for J; bases not matched to a gene: 8. The CDR3 has 16 residues.

The chain has TRBV3-1 (or the pseudogene TRBV3-2) and TRBJ2-3; the match to TRBD2 covers 11 bases. Looked up from germline, CDR1 is LGHDT and CDR2 is YNNKEL (reference sequence). V shed 3 bases, J shed 1 base, and the junction held 0 bases outside the gene matches. CDR3 length: 15 amino acids. This CDR3 is CASSQTSGGTDTQYF. In DNA form, the CDR3 reads TGTGCCAGCAGCCAGACTAGCGGGGGCACAGATACGCAGTATTTT.

V is TRBV5-1 and J is TRBJ2-1; TRBD1 is a possible D gene (5 bases). Germline CDR1 is SGHRS and CDR2 is YFSETQ. There are 13 residues in the CDR3. V lost 4 bases and J 4 bases, leaving 9 bases between the germline ends. The CDR3 nucleotides are TGCGCCAGCAGCGTAACAGGTTACAATGAGCAGTTCTTC. This encodes CASSVTGYNEQFF.

This chain joins TRBV19 and TRBJ1-5; 9 nucleotides align to TRBD1. Germline CDR1 and CDR2: LNHDA and SQIVND (reference sequence). The junction had 12 bases not matched to a gene; V was cut back by 5 bases and J by 7 bases. The CDR3 extends over 16 amino acids. CDR3 in amino acids: CASSAGGMDRGQPQHF. In DNA, the CDR3 is TGTGCCAGTAGTGCCGGGGGGATGGACAGGGGACAGCCCCAGCATTTT.

The table lists this clone with many counts. The V gene is TRBV29-1, the J gene TRBJ1-2; possible D gene TRBD1, 6 bases. The CDR3 runs to 12 residues. Trimming pared 1 base from V and 9 bases from J, leaving 12 bases between. Germline CDR1 and CDR2: SQVTM and ANQGSEA. The CDR3 DNA reads TGCAGCGTTGAAGTGGACAGATCCCGCTACACCTTC. It translates to CSVEVDRSRYTF.

The J gene is TRBJ2-3, the V gene TRBV30; TRBD2 matches at 10 bases. CDR1 is GTSNPN, CDR2 SVGIG, per germline (reference sequence). J was trimmed by 0 bases and V by 0 bases; bases with no gene match: 6. CDR3 length: 17 residues. CDR3 DNA: TGTGCCTGGAGTGTAAAGCGGGGGGGAGCTAGCACAGATACGCAGTATTTT. Translation: CAWSVKRGGASTDTQYF.

J is TRBJ2-7 and V is TRBV20-1; TRBD2 aligns across 7 bases. CDR1 is DFQATT and CDR2 is SNEGSKA in the germline V gene (reference sequence). The V segment lost 3 bases and the J segment 7 bases; nucleotides outside the gene matches: 6. The CDR3 length is 12 residues. The CDR3 region is CSASPGRGEQYF. For the CDR3, the DNA is TGCAGTGCTAGTCCTGGGAGGGGTGAGCAGTACTTC.

The CDR3: CASSQGWSEQFF. The CDR3 nucleotides are TGTGCCAGCTCACAGGGGTGGAGTGAGCAGTTCTTC. The chain is built from TRBV12-3 or TRBV12-4 and TRBJ2-1, with 7 bases lining up with TRBD1. The junction had 7 bases not matched to a gene; V was cut back by 8 bases and J by 9 bases. This CDR3 spans 12 amino acids.

This chain links TRBV27 with TRBJ1-1; the D gene is possibly TRBD1 (5 bases). This CDR3 is built from 13 residues. V lost 6 bases and J lost 6, with 14 bases in between. Germline-derived CDR1 and CDR2 are MNHEY and SMNVEV (reference sequence). The CDR3 nucleotides read TGTGCCAGCAGGGGGCCGGGAGGGGCTGAAGCTTTCTTT. It specifies CASRGPGGAEAFF.